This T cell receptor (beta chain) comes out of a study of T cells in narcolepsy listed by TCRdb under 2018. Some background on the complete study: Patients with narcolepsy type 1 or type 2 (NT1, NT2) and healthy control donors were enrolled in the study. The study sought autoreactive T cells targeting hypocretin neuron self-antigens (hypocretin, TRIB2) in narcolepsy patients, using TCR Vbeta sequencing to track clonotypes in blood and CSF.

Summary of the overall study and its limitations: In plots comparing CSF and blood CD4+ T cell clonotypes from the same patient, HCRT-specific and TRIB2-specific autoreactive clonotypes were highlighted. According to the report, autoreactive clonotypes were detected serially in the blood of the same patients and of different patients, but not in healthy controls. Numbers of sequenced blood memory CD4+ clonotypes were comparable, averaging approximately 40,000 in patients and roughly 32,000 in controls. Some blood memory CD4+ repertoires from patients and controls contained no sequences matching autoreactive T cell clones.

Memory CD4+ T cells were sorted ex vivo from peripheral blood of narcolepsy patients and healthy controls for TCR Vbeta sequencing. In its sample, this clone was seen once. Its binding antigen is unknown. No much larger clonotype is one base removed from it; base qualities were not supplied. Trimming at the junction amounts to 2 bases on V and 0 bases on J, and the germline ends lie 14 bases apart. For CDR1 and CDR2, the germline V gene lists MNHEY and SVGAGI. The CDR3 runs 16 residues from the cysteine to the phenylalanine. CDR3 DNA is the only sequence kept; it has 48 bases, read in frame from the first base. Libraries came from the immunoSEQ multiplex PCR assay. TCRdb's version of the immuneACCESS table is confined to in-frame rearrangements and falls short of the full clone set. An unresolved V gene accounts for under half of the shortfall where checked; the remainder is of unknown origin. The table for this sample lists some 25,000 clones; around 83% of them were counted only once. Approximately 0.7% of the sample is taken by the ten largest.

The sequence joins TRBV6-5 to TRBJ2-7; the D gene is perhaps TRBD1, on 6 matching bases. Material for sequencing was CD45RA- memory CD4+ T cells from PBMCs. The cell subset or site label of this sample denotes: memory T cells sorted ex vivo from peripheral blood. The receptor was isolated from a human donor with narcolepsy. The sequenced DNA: TGTGCCAGCAGTTACGCGCCGGACAGCAACTCCTACGAGCAGTACTTC. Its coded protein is CASSYAPDSNSYEQYF.